The rows below give T cell receptor beta chains drawn from one sample of a study of shared clonotypes between healthy human individuals. Sequencing used immunoSEQ multiplex PCR; TCRdb keeps in-frame clones, though not all of them. The sample includes hundreds of thousands of clones, about 96% seen only once; the top ten take less than 0.13%. Sequencing was performed on naive CD8+ T cells sorted from blood. Receptors were obtained from a woman in her thirties in good health. Each CDR3 is given with its conserved first and last residue. Each record gives: clone size, J gene, D gene, CDR3 length, V gene, CDR3 protein, CDR3 DNA. A D gene is named only where the DNA matches it firmly. Clone size appears in some rows only: once, few, many, or a class for an expanded clone.

clone size: .
J gene: TRBJ1-5
D gene: .
CDR3 length: 13
V gene: TRBV28
CDR3 protein: CASSQDPDQPQHF
CDR3 DNA: TGTGCCAGCAGTCAGGACCCTGATCAGCCCCAGCATTTT

clone size: few
J gene: TRBJ1-2
D gene: .
CDR3 length: 11
V gene: TRBV30
CDR3 protein: CAWSVPHGYTF
CDR3 DNA: TGTGCCTGGAGTGTACCCCATGGCTACACCTTC

clone size: once
J gene: TRBJ2-5
D gene: .
CDR3 length: 14
V gene: TRBV28
CDR3 protein: CASSHRVIGETQYF
CDR3 DNA: TGTGCCAGCAGTCACAGGGTGATAGGCGAGACCCAGTACTTC

clone size: .
J gene: TRBJ2-5
D gene: TRBD2
CDR3 length: 15
V gene: TRBV5-4
CDR3 protein: CASSLLAGGGETQYF
CDR3 DNA: TGTGCCAGCAGCTTGCTAGCGGGAGGGGGTGAGACCCAGTACTTC

clone size: .
J gene: TRBJ2-5
D gene: TRBD1
CDR3 length: 15
V gene: TRBV5-8
CDR3 protein: CASSLGTGGQETQYF
CDR3 DNA: TGTGCCAGCAGCTTGGGAACAGGGGGCCAAGAGACCCAGTACTTC

clone size: once
J gene: TRBJ2-7
D gene: TRBD1
CDR3 length: 17
V gene: TRBV4-1
CDR3 protein: CASSQERHRQGSYEQYF
CDR3 DNA: TGCGCCAGCAGCCAAGAAAGGCATCGACAGGGTTCCTACGAGCAGTACTTC

clone size: .
J gene: TRBJ2-1
D gene: .
CDR3 length: 18
V gene: TRBV5-4
CDR3 protein: CASSSPGWAESSYNEQFF
CDR3 DNA: TGTGCCAGCAGCTCGCCGGGTTGGGCGGAGAGCTCCTACAATGAGCAGTTCTTC

clone size: .
J gene: TRBJ1-5
D gene: .
CDR3 length: 15
V gene: TRBV28
CDR3 protein: CASSFPENSNQPQHF
CDR3 DNA: TGTGCCAGCAGTTTTCCTGAGAATAGCAATCAGCCCCAGCATTTT

clone size: .
J gene: TRBJ2-5
D gene: .
CDR3 length: 12
V gene: TRBV5-8
CDR3 protein: CASTPLLETQYF
CDR3 DNA: TGTGCCAGCACCCCCCTGTTGGAGACCCAGTACTTC

clone size: .
J gene: TRBJ2-1
D gene: .
CDR3 length: 12
V gene: TRBV7-9
CDR3 protein: CASSYGRNEQFF
CDR3 DNA: TGTGCCAGCAGCTACGGACGCAATGAGCAGTTCTTC

clone size: .
J gene: TRBJ2-7
D gene: .
CDR3 length: 13
V gene: TRBV19
CDR3 protein: CASSIDLSYEQYF
CDR3 DNA: TGTGCCAGTAGTATAGATTTAAGTTACGAGCAGTACTTC

clone size: .
J gene: TRBJ2-3
D gene: .
CDR3 length: 15
V gene: TRBV15
CDR3 protein: CATSRVAITTDTQYF
CDR3 DNA: TGTGCCACCAGCAGAGTCGCTATTACCACAGATACGCAGTATTTT

clone size: .
J gene: TRBJ2-7
D gene: .
CDR3 length: 14
V gene: TRBV9
CDR3 protein: CASSVSSGSYEQYF
CDR3 DNA: TGTGCCAGCAGCGTAAGCTCTGGCTCCTACGAGCAGTACTTC

clone size: once
J gene: TRBJ1-5
D gene: .
CDR3 length: 14
V gene: TRBV30
CDR3 protein: CAWREAGSSTPQHF
CDR3 DNA: TGTGCCTGGAGGGAAGCCGGATCCTCTACGCCCCAGCATTTT

clone size: .
J gene: TRBJ1-1
D gene: .
CDR3 length: 15
V gene: TRBV28
CDR3 protein: CANLHTGMGNTEAFF
CDR3 DNA: TGTGCCAACCTCCATACAGGGATGGGGAACACTGAAGCTTTCTTT

clone size: .
J gene: TRBJ2-3
D gene: .
CDR3 length: 13
V gene: TRBV28
CDR3 protein: CASSFEHTDTQYF
CDR3 DNA: TGTGCCAGCAGTTTCGAACACACAGATACGCAGTATTTT

clone size: .
J gene: TRBJ2-7
D gene: .
CDR3 length: 12
V gene: TRBV11-2
CDR3 protein: CASSLEWGLAYF
CDR3 DNA: TGTGCCAGCAGCTTAGAGTGGGGGTTGGCGTACTTC

clone size: once
J gene: TRBJ2-7
D gene: TRBD2
CDR3 length: 16
V gene: TRBV11-2
CDR3 protein: CASSLSSGRHSYEQYF
CDR3 DNA: TGTGCCAGCAGCTTAAGTAGCGGGAGGCATTCCTACGAGCAGTACTTC

clone size: .
J gene: TRBJ2-2
D gene: .
CDR3 length: 15
V gene: TRBV11-2
CDR3 protein: CASSLLGPNTGELFF
CDR3 DNA: TGTGCCAGCAGCTTACTGGGACCGAACACCGGGGAGCTGTTTTTT

clone size: .
J gene: TRBJ2-1
D gene: .
CDR3 length: 20
V gene: TRBV19
CDR3 protein: CASSIGSGTADPSSYNEQFF
CDR3 DNA: TGTGCCAGTAGTATAGGAAGTGGGACGGCCGATCCGAGCTCCTACAATGAGCAGTTCTTC

clone size: once
J gene: TRBJ2-5
D gene: .
CDR3 length: 14
V gene: TRBV27
CDR3 protein: CASSPPERRETQYF
CDR3 DNA: TGTGCCAGCAGTCCCCCAGAGCGGCGGGAGACCCAGTACTTC

clone size: .
J gene: TRBJ1-2
D gene: .
CDR3 length: 14
V gene: TRBV19
CDR3 protein: CASSPWDGYYGYTF
CDR3 DNA: TGTGCCAGTAGCCCGTGGGACGGTTACTATGGCTACACCTTC

clone size: .
J gene: TRBJ1-4
D gene: .
CDR3 length: 16
V gene: TRBV27
CDR3 protein: CASRKGDEATNEKLFF
CDR3 DNA: TGTGCCAGCAGAAAGGGGGACGAGGCAACTAATGAAAAACTGTTTTTT

clone size: .
J gene: TRBJ2-6
D gene: .
CDR3 length: 16
V gene: TRBV2
CDR3 protein: CASTRGGLSGANVLTF
CDR3 DNA: TGTGCCAGCACCCGAGGAGGGCTCTCTGGGGCCAACGTCCTGACTTTC

clone size: .
J gene: TRBJ2-3
D gene: .
CDR3 length: 16
V gene: TRBV27
CDR3 protein: CASSLPRPGGPDTQYF
CDR3 DNA: TGTGCCAGCAGTTTACCCCGGCCGGGGGGCCCAGATACGCAGTATTTT

clone size: .
J gene: TRBJ2-7
D gene: TRBD2
CDR3 length: 15
V gene: TRBV6-1
CDR3 protein: CASSESGKSSYEQYF
CDR3 DNA: TGTGCCAGCAGTGAAAGCGGGAAAAGCTCCTACGAGCAGTACTTC

clone size: .
J gene: TRBJ2-7
D gene: .
CDR3 length: 13
V gene: TRBV25-1
CDR3 protein: CASSGAGSYEQYF
CDR3 DNA: TGTGCCAGCAGTGGTGCCGGCTCCTACGAGCAGTACTTC

clone size: .
J gene: TRBJ2-5
D gene: .
CDR3 length: 15
V gene: TRBV2
CDR3 protein: CASSEGARQGETQYF
CDR3 DNA: TGTGCCAGCAGTGAAGGGGCGCGGCAGGGGGAGACCCAGTACTTC

clone size: .
J gene: TRBJ2-7
D gene: TRBD2
CDR3 length: 15
V gene: TRBV27
CDR3 protein: CASSLSAGEYYEQYF
CDR3 DNA: TGTGCCAGCAGTTTATCCGCGGGAGAGTACTACGAGCAGTACTTC

clone size: .
J gene: TRBJ1-3
D gene: .
CDR3 length: 15
V gene: TRBV28
CDR3 protein: CASTDEGGPGNTIYF
CDR3 DNA: TGTGCCAGCACGGATGAGGGGGGCCCTGGAAACACCATATATTTT

clone size: .
J gene: TRBJ2-1
D gene: .
CDR3 length: 15
V gene: TRBV7-6
CDR3 protein: CASSFLVGSYNEQFF
CDR3 DNA: TGTGCCAGCAGTTTTCTGGTGGGGTCCTACAATGAGCAGTTCTTC

clone size: .
J gene: TRBJ2-2
D gene: .
CDR3 length: 15
V gene: TRBV5-6
CDR3 protein: CASSPQLSYTGELFF
CDR3 DNA: TGTGCCAGCAGCCCCCAGCTGAGTTACACCGGGGAGCTGTTTTTT

clone size: .
J gene: TRBJ2-7
D gene: .
CDR3 length: 15
V gene: TRBV5-6
CDR3 protein: CASRDVMGEAYEQYF
CDR3 DNA: TGTGCCAGCAGGGATGTGATGGGGGAGGCCTACGAGCAGTACTTC

clone size: .
J gene: TRBJ1-1
D gene: .
CDR3 length: 15
V gene: TRBV5-6
CDR3 protein: CASSLLTKANTEAFF
CDR3 DNA: TGTGCCAGCAGCTTGTTAACCAAGGCGAACACTGAAGCTTTCTTT

clone size: .
J gene: TRBJ2-7
D gene: TRBD2
CDR3 length: 15
V gene: TRBV5-1
CDR3 protein: CASSPAGGHSYEQYF
CDR3 DNA: TGCGCCAGCAGCCCAGCGGGAGGCCACTCCTACGAGCAGTACTTC

clone size: once
J gene: TRBJ2-3
D gene: .
CDR3 length: 16
V gene: TRBV6-5
CDR3 protein: CASSYSGGASTDTQYF
CDR3 DNA: TGTGCCAGCAGTTACTCGGGTGGGGCGAGCACAGATACGCAGTATTTT

clone size: .
J gene: TRBJ2-2
D gene: TRBD1
CDR3 length: 15
V gene: TRBV29-1
CDR3 protein: CSVEARTGGTGELFF
CDR3 DNA: TGCAGCGTTGAAGCTAGGACAGGGGGAACCGGGGAGCTGTTTTTT

clone size: once
J gene: TRBJ2-2
D gene: .
CDR3 length: 15
V gene: TRBV6-5
CDR3 protein: CASSYFQGNTGELFF
CDR3 DNA: TGTGCCAGCAGTTATTTCCAGGGGAACACCGGGGAGCTGTTTTTT

clone size: .
J gene: TRBJ2-1
D gene: TRBD2
CDR3 length: 15
V gene: TRBV2
CDR3 protein: CASRPGLVNYNEQFF
CDR3 DNA: TGTGCCAGCAGGCCGGGACTAGTAAACTACAATGAGCAGTTCTTC